The sequence of this T cell receptor beta chain was determined in a study of molecular identifiers for immune sequencing clone quantification. Using its own MiXCR run on the PCR reads, TCRdb lists one record per CDR3 protein. The sample contains around 65,000 distinct CDR3 sequences, 18% of which appear only once. This clonotype was seen many times. This CDR3 region has 16 residues. Trimming took 0 bases from V and 5 from J, leaving 16 bases between them. The V gene's germline CDR1 is LGHNA and CDR2 YNFKEQ. The sequence was collected from a human donor in good health. Some libraries in this study had Jurkat cell RNA spiked in. The V gene is TRBV4-2, the J gene TRBJ2-5, with D tentatively TRBD1 (6 bases). The sequenced sample was naive CD8+ T cells from blood, with Jurkat cell RNA spiked in. Subset indicated: FACS-sorted CD8+CD4-CCR7+CD45RA+ naive T cells. In DNA form, the CDR3 reads TGTGCCAGCAGCCAAGAGGGGGCAGGGGTTGCGGAGACCCAGTACTTC. This sequence encodes CASSQEGAGVAETQYF.